Listed below are T cell receptor beta chains from one sample, sequenced in a study of T-cell memory formation after mild COVID-19. TCRdb recomputed calls from the 5' RACE reads with MiXCR, one row per CDR3 protein. The table has about 360,000 distinct CDR3 sequences, approximately 14% seen once; the top ten hold roughly a fifth. The sample comprised PBMCs or a T cell subset sorted from them (not recorded which). These receptors all stem from a man aged 18 to 29 who had mild COVID-19 (a few samples of this study predate the infection). Cell type and time point are not known. The CDR3 runs from the conserved cysteine through the conserved F or W. A D gene is named only where the DNA matches it firmly. Part of the rows lack a size; the others show once, few, many or a class for expanded clones.

clone_size	d_call	v_call	j_call	cdr3_aa	cdr3_nt
NA	TRBD2	TRBV7-9	TRBJ2-5	CASRGGIETQYF	TGTGCCAGCAGGGGAGGGATTGAGACCCAGTACTTC
NA	TRBD2	TRBV7-4	TRBJ2-5	CASSFAGGAPETQYF	TGTGCCAGCAGCTTCGCGGGGGGGGCCCCCGAGACCCAGTACTTC
few	NA	TRBV18	TRBJ2-7	CASSPGTLSYEQYF	TGTGCCAGCTCACCGGGGACTCTCTCCTACGAGCAGTACTTC
NA	NA	TRBV6-6	TRBJ2-5	CASTPGGALFGETQYF	TGTGCCAGCACCCCGGGCGGGGCGCTTTTTGGGGAGACCCAGTACTTC
many	NA	TRBV24-1	TRBJ1-1	CATSGGPLEDTEAFF	TGTGCCACCAGTGGGGGGCCTTTGGAGGACACTGAAGCTTTCTTT
NA	NA	TRBV6-5	TRBJ2-6	CASINAGRAGANVLTF	TGTGCCAGCATTAACGCAGGTCGGGCTGGGGCCAACGTCCTGACTTTC
NA	TRBD2	TRBV20-1	TRBJ2-5	CSARLIAGSETQYF	TGCAGTGCTAGATTAATAGCGGGTTCAGAGACCCAGTACTTC
NA	NA	TRBV29-1	TRBJ1-4	CSVEEENEKLFF	TGCAGCGTTGAAGAGGAGAATGAAAAACTGTTTTTT
NA	TRBD2	TRBV20-1	TRBJ2-1	CSARERTSPYNEQFF	TGCAGTGCTAGAGAAAGGACTAGCCCCTACAATGAGCAGTTCTTC
NA	NA	TRBV6-5	TRBJ1-1	CASSYSRAGDTEAFF	TGTGCCAGCAGTTACTCGAGGGCGGGAGACACTGAAGCTTTCTTT
NA	NA	TRBV20-1	TRBJ1-2	CSAQDHSGYGYTF	TGCAGTGCGCAGGATCATTCTGGCTATGGCTACACCTTC
few	NA	TRBV19	TRBJ2-1	CASSIAGTWSEQFF	TGTGCCAGTAGTATAGCGGGGACGTGGAGTGAGCAGTTCTTC
NA	NA	TRBV5-1	TRBJ1-1	CASSHNLEGVPSRAEAFF	TGCGCCAGCAGCCATAATCTTGAGGGGGTACCATCACGGGCTGAAGCTTTCTTT
few	NA	TRBV6-5	TRBJ2-1	CASSSQVNEQFF	TGTGCCAGCAGTTCACAGGTCAATGAGCAGTTCTTC
NA	NA	TRBV5-1	TRBJ1-1	CASSPRVETEAFF	TGCGCCAGCAGCCCGAGGGTCGAGACTGAAGCTTTCTTT
NA	NA	TRBV4-3	TRBJ1-1	CASSQGRNGEAFF	TGCGCCAGCAGCCAAGGACGAAACGGTGAAGCTTTCTTT
few	NA	TRBV7-6	TRBJ2-3	CASSQGTTDTQYF	TGTGCCAGCAGCCAGGGGACCACAGATACGCAGTATTTT
many	NA	TRBV4-2	TRBJ2-5	CASSQTDLPGLQETQYF	TGTGCCAGCAGCCAGACTGACCTACCGGGACTTCAAGAGACCCAGTACTTC
NA	NA	TRBV10-2	TRBJ2-2	CASSEMYTGELFF	TGCGCCAGCAGTGAGATGTACACCGGGGAGCTGTTTTTT
NA	NA	TRBV18	TRBJ2-2	CASSRTRVPSTGELFF	TGTGCCAGCTCACGCACCAGGGTCCCAAGTACCGGGGAGCTGTTTTTT
NA	NA	TRBV6-4	TRBJ2-3	CASSVSSGTDTQYF	TGTGCCAGCAGTGTAAGTAGCGGCACAGATACGCAGTATTTT
NA	NA	TRBV9	TRBJ2-5	CASSVAGDRVETQYF	TGTGCCAGCAGCGTAGCGGGGGACCGGGTGGAGACCCAGTACTTC
few	NA	TRBV11-2	TRBJ2-1	CASSLELVGASNEQFF	TGTGCCAGCAGCTTAGAGCTGGTGGGTGCCTCCAATGAGCAGTTCTTC
NA	TRBD1	TRBV6-5	TRBJ2-5	CASSYSTGGQETQYF	TGTGCCAGCAGTTACTCGACAGGGGGGCAAGAGACCCAGTACTTC
NA	TRBD2	TRBV7-2	TRBJ2-5	CASSMPTSGAETQYF	TGTGCCAGCAGCATGCCGACTAGCGGGGCTGAGACCCAGTACTTC
NA	NA	TRBV10-3	TRBJ2-5	CAISDRDQETQYF	TGTGCCATCAGTGACAGGGATCAAGAGACCCAGTACTTC
few	NA	TRBV19	TRBJ1-6	CASSMRPRQAVARSLHF	TGTGCCAGTAGCATGCGACCCAGACAGGCCGTGGCTAGATCCCTCCACTTT
NA	NA	TRBV27	TRBJ1-1	CASSLSVWGDTEAFF	TGTGCCAGCAGTTTAAGTGTTTGGGGGGACACTGAAGCTTTCTTT
NA	NA	TRBV20-1	TRBJ1-1	CSAREGGHSNTEAFF	TGCAGTGCTAGAGAGGGGGGACACTCGAACACTGAAGCTTTCTTT
NA	NA	TRBV14	TRBJ2-4	CASSQEVEAKAKNIQYF	TGTGCCAGCAGCCAAGAAGTTGAGGCGAAAGCCAAAAACATTCAGTACTTC
few	NA	TRBV5-1	TRBJ2-7	CASSLLPAYEQYF	TGCGCCAGCAGCTTGTTACCGGCCTACGAGCAGTACTTC
many	NA	TRBV7-2	TRBJ1-2	CASSPDTYGYTF	TGTGCCAGCAGTCCGGATACCTATGGCTACACCTTC
NA	TRBD1	TRBV11-2	TRBJ2-3	CASSSGQGLSSSTDTQYF	TGTGCCAGCAGCTCGGGACAGGGATTATCCTCTAGCACAGATACGCAGTATTTT
NA	NA	TRBV28	TRBJ1-5	CASSRGWNQPQHF	TGTGCCAGCTCGAGGGGCTGGAATCAGCCCCAGCATTTT
NA	NA	TRBV5-1	TRBJ1-4	CASSFRINEKLFF	TGCGCCAGCAGCTTTCGAATTAATGAAAAACTGTTTTTT
few	TRBD2	TRBV7-3	TRBJ2-1	CASSVGLALNGNEQFF	TGTGCCAGCAGCGTGGGACTAGCCCTCAATGGGAATGAGCAGTTCTTC
few	NA	TRBV6-1	TRBJ2-7	CASSELTWYRSYEQYF	TGTGCCAGCAGTGAACTCACTTGGTACAGGAGCTACGAGCAGTACTTC
few	TRBD1	TRBV4-3	TRBJ2-3	CASSPRPRTGTSTDTQYF	TGCGCCAGCAGCCCCCGGCCTCGGACAGGGACTAGCACAGATACGCAGTATTTT
NA	TRBD1	TRBV4-1	TRBJ1-1	CASSRRTGGEAFF	TGCGCCAGCAGCCGCCGGACAGGGGGTGAAGCTTTCTTT
NA	NA	TRBV9	TRBJ1-5	CASRRAAGNQPQHF	TGTGCCAGCAGACGGGCCGCAGGGAATCAGCCCCAGCATTTT
few	NA	TRBV28	TRBJ1-1	CASRPLMGNTEAFF	TGTGCCAGCAGGCCCCTGATGGGGAACACTGAAGCTTTCTTT
few	NA	TRBV7-2	TRBJ1-3	CASSLISRGGDTIYF	TGTGCCAGCAGCTTAATTAGTCGGGGAGGGGACACCATATATTTT
many	NA	TRBV5-1	TRBJ2-5	CASSFNPQETQYF	TGTGCCAGCAGCTTTAATCCCCAAGAGACCCAGTACTTC
NA	NA	TRBV7-2	TRBJ1-5	CASSLEANQPQHF	TGTGCCAGCAGCTTAGAGGCCAATCAGCCCCAGCATTTT
NA	NA	TRBV7-2	TRBJ2-5	CASSPDRPSPQETQYF	TGTGCCAGCAGCCCCGACCGCCCCAGTCCTCAAGAGACCCAGTACTTC
few	NA	TRBV24-1	TRBJ2-4	CATSADGQPVAKNIQYF	TGTGCCACCAGTGCCGATGGACAGCCGGTAGCCAAAAACATTCAGTACTTC
few	NA	TRBV4-3	TRBJ1-2	CASSQVTGLEGYTF	TGCGCCAGCAGCCAAGTCACGGGGCTGGAAGGCTACACCTTC
few	NA	TRBV12-3/TRBV12-4	TRBJ2-2	CASSWASSNTGELFF	TGTGCCAGCAGTTGGGCCAGTTCGAACACCGGGGAGCTGTTTTTT
NA	TRBD2	TRBV15	TRBJ2-1	CATSKRPSGTYNEQFF	TGTGCCACCAGCAAGAGGCCTAGCGGAACTTACAATGAGCAGTTCTTC
NA	NA	TRBV4-1	TRBJ1-5	CASSQVQDAWQPQHF	TGCGCCAGCAGCCAAGTGCAAGACGCGTGGCAGCCCCAGCATTTT
few	TRBD2	TRBV6-2/TRBV6-3	TRBJ2-5	CASTRAGGRGTQYF	TGTGCCAGCACCCGAGCGGGGGGGCGCGGGACCCAGTACTTC
NA	TRBD2	TRBV3-1	TRBJ2-5	CASTAASGGQETQYF	TGTGCCAGCACCGCCGCTAGCGGGGGACAAGAGACCCAGTACTTC
NA	NA	TRBV6-1	TRBJ1-5	CASSELAGFQPQHF	TGTGCCAGCAGTGAATTGGCAGGGTTTCAGCCCCAGCATTTT
NA	NA	TRBV18	TRBJ1-5	CASSKPGGPQHF	TGTGCCAGCTCAAAACCGGGCGGACCCCAGCATTTT
few	TRBD1	TRBV7-2	TRBJ1-1	CASSPRQGLRGAFF	TGTGCCAGCAGCCCGCGACAGGGCCTACGTGGAGCTTTCTTT
NA	NA	TRBV7-9	TRBJ2-2	CASSPREDGTGELFF	TGTGCCAGCAGCCCCAGGGAGGATGGCACCGGGGAGCTGTTTTTT
few	NA	TRBV20-1	TRBJ2-5	CSARDATRKETQYF	TGCAGTGCTAGAGATGCGACTAGGAAAGAGACCCAGTACTTC
NA	NA	TRBV9	TRBJ2-2	CASSVPSWGGELFF	TGTGCCAGCAGCGTCCCCTCTTGGGGCGGGGAGCTGTTTTTT
few	NA	TRBV3-1	TRBJ1-2	CASSQEVDYGYTF	TGTGCCAGCAGCCAAGAGGTCGACTATGGCTACACCTTC